A selection of T cell receptor beta chains follows, all from one sample in a study of cytotoxic CD8 clonotypes in ibrutinib-treated CLL. The table came from immunoSEQ multiplex PCR; TCRdb's copy has only in-frame clones and leaves some out. The sample has some 40,000 clones, about 65% seen once. Sequenced material: PBMCs, taken at disease progression, from a patient treated with ibrutinib. Receptor source: a human donor with chronic lymphocytic leukemia. The CDR3 runs from the conserved cysteine through the conserved F or W. D genes are given only for firm matches. Not all rows give a size; the values are once, few, many and, for expanded clones, a class.

V gene,clone size,J gene,D gene,CDR3 DNA,CDR3 protein
TRBV7-2,.,TRBJ1-4,.,TGTGCCAGCAGCTGGGCGGGTTGGGAAAAACTGTTTTTT,CASSWAGWEKLFF
TRBV5-1,.,TRBJ1-3,.,TGCGCCAGCAGCCCGGGGGGCTCTGGAAACACCATATATTTT,CASSPGGSGNTIYF
TRBV4-3,.,TRBJ2-3,.,TGCGCCAGCAGCCAAGGTAGCGCATCAGATACGCAGTATTTT,CASSQGSASDTQYF
TRBV2,few,TRBJ1-4,.,TGTGCCAGCAGTGAAGAGGGAGGGGGGGAAAAACTGTTTTTT,CASSEEGGGEKLFF
TRBV13,few,TRBJ1-3,.,TGTGCCAGCAGCTTAGTCGGGTCAGCCTCTGGAAACACCATATATTTT,CASSLVGSASGNTIYF
TRBV5-1,.,TRBJ2-2,TRBD2,TGCGCCAGCAGCACGACTAGCGGGATGTCCGGGGAGCTGTTTTTT,CASSTTSGMSGELFF
TRBV5-1,.,TRBJ1-6,TRBD1,TGCGCCAGCAGCGAACAGGGGGGCTCCTATAATTCACCCCTCCACTTT,CASSEQGGSYNSPLHF
TRBV30,.,TRBJ1-4,TRBD1,TGTGCCTGGAGTGCTTTGACAGGGGCTAATGAAAAACTGTTTTTT,CAWSALTGANEKLFF
TRBV6-1,.,TRBJ1-6,.,TGTGTTGATTCACCCCTCCACTTT,CVDSPLHF
TRBV6-5,few,TRBJ2-7,.,TGTGCCACCACCCGCCAGGGGAACGAGCAGTACTTC,CATTRQGNEQYF
TRBV7-9,once,TRBJ2-1,.,TGTGCCAGCAGCTTAGCCTTAGTGAATGAGCAGTTCTTC,CASSLALVNEQFF
TRBV6-6,.,TRBJ1-5,.,TGTGCCACGTTGTACAGTAACAATCAGCCCCAGCATTTT,CATLYSNNQPQHF
TRBV7-3,few,TRBJ2-1,.,TGTGCCAGCAGCGGGGCGGGCAATGAGCAGTTCTTC,CASSGAGNEQFF
TRBV25-1,once,TRBJ1-1,.,TGTGCCAGCAGTGAAACAGTCCTGCGGAAAGCTTTCTTT,CASSETVLRKAFF
TRBV5-8,.,TRBJ2-3,TRBD1,TGTGCCAGCAGCAAGGGGACAGTCGGTACGCAGTATTTT,CASSKGTVGTQYF
TRBV19,.,TRBJ1-1,TRBD1,TGTGCCAGTAGTATAGGGGACAGGGGAAGGTCTGAAGCTTTCTTT,CASSIGDRGRSEAFF
TRBV15,.,TRBJ2-7,TRBD2,TGTGCCACCAGCAGGATTTTAAGCGGGAGTATGAACGAGCAGTACTTC,CATSRILSGSMNEQYF
TRBV19,.,TRBJ1-1,TRBD1,TGTGCCAGTAGTATGCTGTCGGACAGGGCCATGAACACTGAAGCTTTCTTT,CASSMLSDRAMNTEAFF
TRBV19,once,TRBJ1-1,.,TGTGCCAGTAGTATAGGGTGGCGAGCTTTCTTT,CASSIGWRAFF
TRBV11-2,.,TRBJ2-2,.,TGTGCCAGCAGCTTAGAACCCCCCGGGGCGAACACCGGGGAGCTGTTTTTT,CASSLEPPGANTGELFF
TRBV7-2,.,TRBJ2-2,TRBD2,TGTGCCAGCAGCTACCGACTAGCGGGAGAGGGGGAGCTGTTTTTT,CASSYRLAGEGELFF
TRBV7-9,.,TRBJ2-5,.,TGTGCCAGCAGCTTAGTAGACGGGAGAGAGACCCAGTACTTC,CASSLVDGRETQYF
TRBV28,.,TRBJ1-3,TRBD1,TGTGCCAGCAGGGCATCAGGGGGTTGGGGAGGAAACACCATATATTTT,CASRASGGWGGNTIYF
TRBV4-2,.,TRBJ1-5,.,TGTGCCAGCAGCCAAGATAGGATAGGACGGATGGGCTTGAGCAATCAGCCCCAGCATTTT,CASSQDRIGRMGLSNQPQHF
TRBV5-1,.,TRBJ2-7,.,TGCGCCAGCAGCTTGGGGCTACTTCAACTCACCTACGAGCAGTACTTC,CASSLGLLQLTYEQYF
TRBV5-1,.,TRBJ1-2,.,TGCGCCAGCAGTGGCAGGCGAGCTGGCTACACCTTC,CASSGRRAGYTF
TRBV7-8,few,TRBJ1-2,.,TGTGCCAGCAGCTTAGAGTGGACGTTCTATGGCTACACCTTC,CASSLEWTFYGYTF
TRBV28,.,TRBJ1-3,TRBD1,TGTGCCAGCAGGGGTCAGGGGGCGCGTTTAGGAAACACCATATATTTT,CASRGQGARLGNTIYF
TRBV7-9,.,TRBJ2-7,.,TGTGCCAGCAGCTTAGATAGCGACGAGCAGTACTTC,CASSLDSDEQYF
TRBV6-5,.,TRBJ2-7,.,TGTGCCACGCACTGGAAGATGGCGGAGCAGTACTTC,CATHWKMAEQYF
TRBV5-6,.,TRBJ2-7,.,TGTGCCAGCAGCTCAGGACAGCTCTACGAGCAGTACTTC,CASSSGQLYEQYF
TRBV9,.,TRBJ2-1,.,TGTGCCAGCAGCGGAGGAGCGGAGCGATACAATGAGCAGTTCTTC,CASSGGAERYNEQFF
TRBV20-1,.,TRBJ1-6,.,TGCAGTGCTGGGCGAAGGACCCTCCACTTT,CSAGRRTLHF
TRBV6-1,.,TRBJ1-1,TRBD1,TGTGCCAGCAGGGGACAGCCGAACACTGAAGCTTTCTTT,CASRGQPNTEAFF
TRBV29-1,.,TRBJ2-3,TRBD2,TGCAGCGCCCGGGGACTAGCGGGTTCTAACACAGATACGCAGTATTTT,CSARGLAGSNTDTQYF
TRBV5-6,.,TRBJ2-7,.,TGTGCCAGCAGCTTGGTTGGTTACGAGCAGTACTTC,CASSLVGYEQYF
TRBV6-5,.,TRBJ1-2,.,TGTGCCAGCACCTTATCCCCAGCCACATATGGCTACACCTTC,CASTLSPATYGYTF
TRBV7-9,medium-sized,TRBJ2-6,.,TGTGCCAGCAGCTCTACGACGGCGTCTGGGGCCAACGTCCTGACTTTC,CASSSTTASGANVLTF
TRBV27,.,TRBJ2-7,.,TGTGCCAGCAATGACGGGGGAGCCGAGCAGTACTTC,CASNDGGAEQYF
TRBV11-1,.,TRBJ2-3,.,TGTGCCAGCAGCTTAGCTGACTTTTTCACAGATACGCAGTATTTT,CASSLADFFTDTQYF
TRBV29-1,.,TRBJ2-1,.,TGCAGGGCACTAAAAGCGGAAAATGAGCAGTTCTTC,CRALKAENEQFF
TRBV4-1,.,TRBJ2-3,TRBD1,TGCGCCAGCAGCCAACCCGGGACAGGGGGAGGCACAGATACGCAGTATTTT,CASSQPGTGGGTDTQYF
TRBV11-3,few,TRBJ2-2,.,TGTGCCAGCAGCCCTTCCCGGGGGACCGGGGAGCTGTTTTTT,CASSPSRGTGELFF
TRBV5-4,.,TRBJ2-5,.,TGTGCCAGCAGCGCCGGGACGGCAGAAGAGACCCAGTACTTC,CASSAGTAEETQYF
TRBV19,.,TRBJ2-4,.,TGTGCCAGTAGTACCTCCCCGAGACAAAACATTCAGTACTTC,CASSTSPRQNIQYF
TRBV25-1,.,TRBJ2-7,TRBD2,TGTGCCAGCAGTGACAGGACTAGCGGGCTGAGCTCCTACGAGCAGTACTTC,CASSDRTSGLSSYEQYF
TRBV5-5,.,TRBJ1-5,.,TGTGCCAGCAGCTTGGTAGACCAGCCCCAGCATTTT,CASSLVDQPQHF
TRBV5-1,.,TRBJ1-2,.,TGCGCCAGCAGCCTGCGGGGGGACTATGGCTACACCTTC,CASSLRGDYGYTF
TRBV10-2,few,TRBJ2-7,TRBD1,TGCGCCACATCTCGGACAGGTAGTGGCAACGAGCAGTACTTC,CATSRTGSGNEQYF
TRBV30,.,TRBJ2-1,TRBD1,TGTGCCTGGAGTCTTCGGACAGGTCCCTCCTACAATGAGCAGTTCTTC,CAWSLRTGPSYNEQFF